The clone carrying this TCR beta chain has just a few counts. Stated time point: blood 2 weeks post-SBRT. This sample's treatment: 15 Gy SBRT to primary tumor, nephrectomy 4 weeks later. This record belongs to a study of radiation and T cells in renal cell carcinoma. The data were produced by immunoSEQ multiplex PCR, yet TCRdb's version contains in-frame clones alone and is incomplete. The sample includes tens of thousands of clones, around 78% seen only once; the top ten take 6.5% to 8%. The CDR3 totals 13 residues. V gave up 4 bases and J gave up 3 bases, with 9 bases separating them. CDR1 is MNHEY and CDR2 is SMNVEV in the germline V gene (reference sequence).

This rearrangement joins TRBV27 to TRBJ1-1; possible D gene TRBD1, 6 bases. This TCR derives from a man between 60 and 75 years old with renal cell carcinoma. The sequences come from blood, collected from a patient whose treatment included radiotherapy and nephrectomy. In nucleotides, the CDR3 is TGTGCCAGCAGTTGGGGGGCGGACACTGAAGCTTTCTTT. Translating gives CASSWGADTEAFF.